This T cell receptor (beta chain) was sequenced in a study of T cells expressing NK-cell markers. Overall study findings and caveats: Where a handful of donors were concerned, these clonotypes also led the CD3+CD56-NKG2C+ fraction.

cDNA encoding TCR beta was synthesized via 5'RACE template switching incorporating UMIs. From its re-call of the 5' RACE reads, TCRdb lists each CDR3 protein once, without DNA. This sample's clone table lists 500,000 to 600,000 distinct CDR3 sequences. CDR3 size: 17 residues. With regard to this clonotype: Its antigen remains unknown.

The V and J genes are TRBV21-1 and TRBJ2-7; as DNA is missing, the TRBD2 call by TCRdb cannot be tested. TRBV21-1 is labeled a pseudogene. The specimen was blood T cells: a sorted CD56 or NKG2C T cell subset, CD4+ or CD8+ T cells, or bulk PBMC T cells (not recorded which). This TCR was sampled from a man between 18 and 35 years old in good health. The chain's CDR3 is CASSKGRREGLGSEQYF.